This is a list of T cell receptor beta chains from one sample in a study of naive CD8 T cells in extremely preterm neonates. This table comes from immunoSEQ multiplex PCR, and its TCRdb copy is limited to in-frame clones, with some not included. The sample contains roughly 5,100 clones, roughly 97% of which appear only once. The sample consisted of naive CD8+ T cells from cord blood. The receptor source for this set is a newborn in good health. Each CDR3 is given with its conserved first and last residue. The order of the fields is J gene, V gene, D gene, clone size, CDR3 DNA, CDR3 protein. A D gene is named only where the DNA matches it firmly. Clone size is given for some rows only: seen once, a few or many times, or a class if the clone is expanded.

TRBJ1-2 | TRBV6-5 | TRBD1 | - | TGTGCCAGCAGTTACGTACAGGGGGCGTATGGCTACACCTTC | CASSYVQGAYGYTF
TRBJ1-1 | TRBV7-9 | - | - | TGTGCCAGCAGTCGTTCAGGGAACACTGAAGCTTTCTTT | CASSRSGNTEAFF
TRBJ2-5 | TRBV7-8 | TRBD2 | once | TGTGCCATTACTAGCGGGGGGCCCCAAGAGACCCAGTACTTC | CAITSGGPQETQYF
TRBJ1-2 | TRBV7-2 | - | - | TGTGCCAGCAGCTTCGCAGATGGCTACACCTTC | CASSFADGYTF
TRBJ2-2 | TRBV7-2 | TRBD2 | once | TGTGCCAGCAGCCAAGGCACTAGCGGCCCGAACACCGGGGAGCTGTTTTTT | CASSQGTSGPNTGELFF
TRBJ1-2 | TRBV4-3 | - | - | TGCGCCAGCAGCCAAGATGTCACAGGCTACTATGGCTACACCTTC | CASSQDVTGYYGYTF
TRBJ2-7 | TRBV27 | TRBD2 | - | TGTGCCAGCAGTTTCTTCCCTAGCGGGAGCTCCTACGAGCAGTACTTC | CASSFFPSGSSYEQYF
TRBJ2-1 | TRBV7-9 | TRBD1 | - | TGTGCCAGCAGCCCAGACAGGGGTCACAATGAGCAGTTCTTC | CASSPDRGHNEQFF
TRBJ2-2 | TRBV12-5 | TRBD2 | - | TGTGCTAGTGTTAGCGGGGGGGCAGGGGAGCTGTTTTTT | CASVSGGAGELFF
TRBJ1-2 | TRBV29-1 | - | - | TGCAGCGTTGAAGATCGGCAGCGATTGTATGGCTACACCTTC | CSVEDRQRLYGYTF
TRBJ2-3 | TRBV9 | TRBD1 | - | TGTGCCAGCAGTCATGGACAGGGAAACACAGATACGCAGTATTTT | CASSHGQGNTDTQYF
TRBJ2-3 | TRBV9 | - | once | TGTGCCAGCAGCGAGGAGGGGTGGGATACGCAGTATTTT | CASSEEGWDTQYF
TRBJ2-5 | TRBV28 | TRBD1 | - | TGTGCCAGCAGCACTACTAAAGAGGGACAGGCCCGGGGGGAGACCCAGTACTTC | CASSTTKEGQARGETQYF
TRBJ2-3 | TRBV13 | TRBD2 | once | TGTGCCAGCAGCGGGGGACTAGCGGGGGGCCTAGATACGCAGTATTTT | CASSGGLAGGLDTQYF
TRBJ2-3 | TRBV28 | TRBD2 | - | TGTGCCAGCAGTTTCGGGACTAGCGGCACAGATACGCAGTATTTT | CASSFGTSGTDTQYF
TRBJ2-7 | TRBV6-5 | - | - | TGTGCCAGCAGCTATTCCGGGACAAACTACGAGCAGTACTTC | CASSYSGTNYEQYF
TRBJ2-1 | TRBV6-5 | TRBD2 | - | TGTGCCAGCAGTTACACCGGGACTAGCTCCTACAATGAGCAGTTCTTC | CASSYTGTSSYNEQFF
TRBJ2-3 | TRBV5-1 | - | - | TGCGCCAGCAGGGGCGCAGATACGCAGTATTTT | CASRGADTQYF
TRBJ2-2 | TRBV10-1 | - | - | TGCGCCAGCCGAGCCGCCAATTCGGGGACCGGGGAGCTGTTTTTT | CASRAANSGTGELFF
TRBJ2-7 | TRBV4-3 | TRBD1 | - | TGCGCCAGCAGCCAAGATTGGACAGGGCCTAACTACGAGCAGTACTTC | CASSQDWTGPNYEQYF
TRBJ1-1 | TRBV29-1 | TRBD1 | - | TGCAGCGTAGGACAGGGCTTGAACACTGAAGCTTTCTTT | CSVGQGLNTEAFF
TRBJ1-5 | TRBV28 | TRBD1 | - | TGTGCCAGCAGGTTCACAGGGGCGCTTGGGGGACTGAATCAGCCCCAGCATTTT | CASRFTGALGGLNQPQHF
TRBJ2-7 | TRBV15 | - | - | TGTGCCACCAGCAGACTATACCTGGAGGGAAGCTACGAGCAGTACTTC | CATSRLYLEGSYEQYF
TRBJ2-3 | TRBV4-1 | TRBD2 | - | TGCGCCAGCAGCCCCACTAGCGCCGGAAACACAGATACGCAGTATTTT | CASSPTSAGNTDTQYF